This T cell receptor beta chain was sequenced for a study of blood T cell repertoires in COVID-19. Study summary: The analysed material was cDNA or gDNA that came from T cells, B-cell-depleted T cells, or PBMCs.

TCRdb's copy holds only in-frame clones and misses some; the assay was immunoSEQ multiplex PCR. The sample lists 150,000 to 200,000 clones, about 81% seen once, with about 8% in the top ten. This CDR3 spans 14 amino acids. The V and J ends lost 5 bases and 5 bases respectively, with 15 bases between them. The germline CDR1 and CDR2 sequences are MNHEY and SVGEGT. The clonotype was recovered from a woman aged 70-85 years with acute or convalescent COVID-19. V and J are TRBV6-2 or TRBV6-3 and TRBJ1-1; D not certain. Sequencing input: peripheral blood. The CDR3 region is CASSTLSGKTEAFF. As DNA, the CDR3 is TGTGCCAGCAGTACCCTCTCGGGGAAGACTGAAGCTTTCTTT.